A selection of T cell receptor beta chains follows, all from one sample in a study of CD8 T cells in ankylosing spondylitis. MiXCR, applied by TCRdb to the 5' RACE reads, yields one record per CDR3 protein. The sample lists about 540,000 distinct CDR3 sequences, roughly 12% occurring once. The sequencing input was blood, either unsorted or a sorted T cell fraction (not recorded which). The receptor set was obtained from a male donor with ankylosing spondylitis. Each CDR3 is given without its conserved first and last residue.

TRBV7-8 ASSLNADEQY
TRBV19 ASSTTRNEQF
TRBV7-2 ASRATSAGTQY
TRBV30 AWSAIPGETQY
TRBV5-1 ASSLVQGVYNEQF
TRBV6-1 ASSEAGTQYQPQH
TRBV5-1 ASGNREGTEAF
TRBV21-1 ASTGKETQY
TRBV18 ASSPLMSGGRTEAF
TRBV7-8 ASSPRGGFTDTQY
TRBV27 ASSLLGTSGDTDTQY
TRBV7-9 ASSLASLDTQY
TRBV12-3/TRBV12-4 ASSFLGGSTDTQY
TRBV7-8 ASSLRGERTTDTQY
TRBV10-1 ASSETDIAYEQY
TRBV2 ASTGQGAGELF
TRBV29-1 SVDRGRETQY
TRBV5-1 ASSNRGRLF
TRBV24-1 ATSDLKGGAF
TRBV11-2 ASSLRGLGELF
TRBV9 ASSATGGTGGNTIY
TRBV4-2 ASSQDPQRATSGDTQY
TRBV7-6 ASSFGREGQGTDTQY
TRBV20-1 SATTDRDNQPQH
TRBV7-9 ASSHRTSGSREQF
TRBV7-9 ASSSGGANIQY
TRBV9 ASSVATADGYT
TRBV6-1 ASSLNRPLQTGELF
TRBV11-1 ASSPLEGSGLAEQF
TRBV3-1 ASTFGGLDTEAF
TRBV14 ASSRTGGHEQF
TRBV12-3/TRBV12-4 ASSFYRGTDTQY
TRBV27 ASSTRTDPRLHEQY
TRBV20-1 SAAAGTPGNTIY
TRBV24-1 ATSDTSAGRPQH